This T cell receptor (beta chain) was identified during a study of siplizumab effects on memory and regulatory T cells (dated 2019 in TCRdb). Study-level background: Paired mixed lymphocyte reactions were run with siplizumab at about 0.91 ug/mL and without drug, across roughly 8 responder-stimulator pairs. The study looked at the effect of siplizumab, an anti-CD2 antibody, on alloreactive T-cell subsets in allogeneic mixed lymphocyte reactions made from human PBMCs. What the work shows at the level of the full study, not this receptor alone: About 75-96% of proliferating CD4+ or CD8+ clones could not be given a naive or memory phenotype. No functional confirmation was obtained for the suppressive function of proliferating Tregs from siplizumab cultures. Siplizumab significantly lowered the cumulative frequency of alloreactive sequences that could be traced to unstimulated CD4+ memory T cells. Of the alloreactive CD4+ clones that could be mapped, the Treg-derived share averaged 68.8% with siplizumab compared with roughly 25% in control reactions. Unstimulated naive T cells appeared to be more diverse than memory T cells, and naive cells seemed to make a substantial contribution to the alloresponse. Because sequences at frequencies below about 10^-5 were poorly captured, only a minor fraction of alloreactive clones could be mapped back to unstimulated subsets.

This clone was observed a handful of times. The specificity of this receptor is unknown. Nothing much larger sits one base from this clone, and base qualities are not available. The germline V gene (reference sequence) provides CDR1 LNHDA and CDR2 SQIVND. The V end loses 7 bases and the J end loses 6 bases, and a stretch of 16 bases separates them. Reading from cysteine to phenylalanine, the CDR3 counts 14 amino acids. Only CDR3 DNA remains: 42 bases, in frame from the first base. Libraries were constructed by the immunoSEQ multiplex PCR assay. Approximately 93,000 TCR templates per sample were assayed by the deep sequencing platform. Genomic DNA extracted from sorted T cells was the material used for TCRbeta CDR3 sequencing. Processing in the source paper ran as follows. Clonal analysis of TCRbeta CDR3 data was done in the R programming language. Comparing unstimulated samples against CFSE-low samples taken after the reaction was how alloreactive CD4+ and CD8+ clones were defined. By matching sequences to the repertoires of sorted unstimulated Treg and non-Treg cells, each alloreactive CD4+ clone was assigned a regulatory or non-regulatory origin. Not all clones reach the TCRdb copy of this immuneACCESS table, which keeps in-frame sequences only. Checked studies attribute under half of the gap to unresolved V genes and leave the rest unexplained. V, J and clone size are taken as reported in that table, and D and trimming were inferred from the DNA itself. This sample holds roughly 11,000 clones; around 45% were observed only once. The ten largest clones add up to 30% to 45% of the sample.

Mixed lymphocyte reaction cells were cocultured at 37°C for 6 to 7 days. Responder PBMCs were labelled with CFSE and stimulator PBMCs were labelled with Violet Dye, after which the responder and stimulator PBMCs were mixed at a 1:1 ratio. Sorted unstimulated T cells, along with proliferating T cells recovered from mixed lymphocyte reactions, underwent TCRbeta CDR3 sequencing. Fresh whole blood from some ten HLA-typed healthy donors was used as the source from which PBMCs were isolated. Proliferating CFSE-low responder T cells were FACS-sorted after the mixed lymphocyte reaction for TCR sequencing. Sequencing input: CFSE-low (dividing) CD8+ T cells sorted from an allogeneic mixed lymphocyte reaction. The receptor comes from a human donor in good health; the cells came from an allogeneic mixed lymphocyte reaction. Some clones in this sample may be carry-over from other donors' samples. The V gene is TRBV19 and the J gene is TRBJ1-5, and possibly TRBD1, on 5 matching bases. The CDR3 here reads CASTFGGYIQPQHF. The DNA sequence follows: TGTGCCAGTACTTTTGGGGGGTATATTCAGCCCCAGCATTTT.